Listed here are 10 T cell receptor beta chains from one sample, sequenced in a study of cytomegalovirus exposure and HLA in healthy donors. The PCR ran on 60 Vbeta and 13 Jbeta primers. TCRdb's table, derived via immunoSEQ multiplex PCR, lists solely in-frame clones and lacks some. The sample has 150,000 to 200,000 clones, 12% seen once. Sequenced input: PBMCs. These receptors all come from a man between 50 and 59 years old in good health and CMV-seropositive.

CDR3 amino acids: CASRQGSSGNTIYF. For the CDR3, the DNA is TGCGCCAGCAGGCAAGGGAGCTCTGGAAACACCATATATTTT. This chain uses TRBV5-1 with TRBJ1-3; D remains ambiguous. The V and J ends lost 5 bases and 0 bases respectively, with 9 bases between them. The CDR3 is made up of 14 amino acids. Germline CDR1 reads SGHRS; CDR2 reads YFSETQ.

J is TRBJ2-5 and V is TRBV9; 12 nucleotides match TRBD2. Unmatched junction bases numbered 5, after V lost 0 bases and J lost 2 bases. This CDR3 is built from 17 residues. Per germline, CDR1 SGDLS and CDR2 YYNGEE. In nucleotides, the CDR3 is TGTGCCAGCAGCGTAGGAGTGGGGACTAGCGGGCAAGAGACCCAGTACTTC. Translated, it gives CASSVGVGTSGQETQYF.

V and J are TRBV9 and TRBJ2-5, with 11 bases fitting TRBD2. The CDR3 is 15 residues long. The V gene end was trimmed by 4 bases and the J gene end by 9 bases; junction bases not matched to a gene: 11. Germline V gene data show CDR1 as SGDLS and CDR2 as YYNGEE. CDR3 coding DNA: TGTGCCAGCAGCCGGGCGACTAGCGGGGTGGGGGCCCAGTACTTC. Protein product: CASSRATSGVGAQYF.

V usage is TRBV13 and J usage is TRBJ1-3, with 9 bases identical to TRBD1. This CDR3 has 14 amino acids. Germline CDR1 reads PRHDT; CDR2 reads FYEKMQ (reference sequence). Losses at the gene ends were 5 bases for V and 5 bases for J; bases not matched to a gene: 4. CDR3 region: CASSPGQGRNTIYF. The CDR3 nucleotides are TGTGCCAGCAGCCCGGGACAGGGAAGAAACACCATATATTTT.

This clone was observed at least ten times. The genes are TRBV4-2 and TRBJ1-4, with 7 bases identical to TRBD1. Germline CDR1 and CDR2: LGHNA and YNFKEQ. After removal of 5 bases from V and 5 bases from J, the junction contained 11 bases not matched to a gene. The CDR3 extends over 16 amino acids. The CDR3 sequence: CASSVTPGGFNEKLFF. CDR3 DNA: TGTGCCAGCAGCGTCACCCCAGGGGGGTTCAATGAAAAACTGTTTTTT.

This clone was counted between two and nine times. This chain connects TRBV7-2 to TRBJ2-1; 12 bases align to TRBD2. The CDR3 totals 17 residues. CDR1 is SGHTA, CDR2 FQGNSA, per germline. The V gene end was trimmed by 5 bases and the J gene end by 6 bases; junction bases not matched to a gene: 11. CDR3 in DNA: TGTGCCAGCAGCCCAGGACTAGCGGGGTCCGTTGGCAATGAGCAGTTCTTC. Translating gives CASSPGLAGSVGNEQFF.

The V and J genes are TRBV19 and TRBJ1-4, with D possibly TRBD1 on 5 matching bases. V was shortened by 3 bases and J by 7 bases, with 12 bases between the two germline ends. CDR1 and CDR2 (germline): LNHDA, SQIVND (reference sequence). The CDR3 totals 14 residues. The CDR3 sequence is CASSIGGWSEKLFF. CDR3 nucleotide sequence: TGTGCCAGTAGTATCGGGGGGTGGAGTGAAAAACTGTTTTTT.

This clone has more than one count but fewer than ten. This chain joins TRBV2 and TRBJ2-7; 10 nucleotides match TRBD2. From germline, CDR1 is SNHLY and CDR2 FYNNEI. Trimming removed 1 base from V and 2 bases from J; junction bases left unmatched: 2. The CDR3 is made up of 15 amino acids. The CDR3 bases are TGTGCCAGCAGTGAAGGGACTAGCGGTACCTACGAGCAGTACTTC. Amino acid sequence: CASSEGTSGTYEQYF.

The chain uses TRBV10-3 and TRBJ1-1; D unresolved. Germline CDR1 ENHRY, CDR2 SYGVKD. The CDR3 spans 13 residues. Trimming took 4 bases from V and 0 from J, leaving 6 bases between them. The CDR3 bases are TGTGCCATCAGTGTGGCTTTGAACACTGAAGCTTTCTTT. It specifies CAISVALNTEAFF.

The sample holds a few counts of this clone. The rearrangement joins TRBV19 to TRBJ1-1; D perhaps matches TRBD1 (6 bases). Trimming removed 6 bases at V and 7 bases at J, with 18 bases between. There are 14 residues in the CDR3. The germline V gene has CDR1 LNHDA and CDR2 SQIVND (reference sequence). DNA of the CDR3: TGTGCCAGTAGCTCCCAGGGGCAGGGTAGTGAAGCTTTCTTT. Protein: CASSSQGQGSEAFF.